A selection of T cell receptor beta chains follows, all from one sample in a study of T-cell memory formation after mild COVID-19. TCRdb fed the 5' RACE reads into MiXCR, producing one record per CDR3 protein. The sample lists under 600,000 distinct CDR3 sequences; less than 25% were seen once. The sample was PBMCs or a T cell subset sorted from them (not recorded which). The receptor source for this set is an adult woman who had mild COVID-19 (a few samples of this study predate the infection). Cell type and time point are not known. Each CDR3 is given with its conserved first and last residue. A D gene is named only where the DNA matches it firmly. Clone size is given for some rows only: seen once, a few or many times, or a class if the clone is expanded.

clone_size: NA; v_call: TRBV5-6; j_call: TRBJ2-5; d_call: TRBD2; cdr3_aa: CASSAAGGFEIETQYF; cdr3_nt: TGTGCCAGCAGCGCAGCGGGGGGGTTTGAAATAGAGACCCAGTACTTC
clone_size: few; v_call: TRBV5-4; j_call: TRBJ2-1; d_call: NA; cdr3_aa: CASSPPSAVSTNEQFF; cdr3_nt: TGTGCCAGCAGCCCGCCCTCCGCCGTCAGCACCAATGAGCAGTTCTTC
clone_size: NA; v_call: TRBV24-1; j_call: TRBJ1-5; d_call: NA; cdr3_aa: CATSQGSSNQPQHF; cdr3_nt: TGTGCCACCAGCCAGGGATCTAGCAATCAGCCCCAGCATTTT
clone_size: many; v_call: TRBV20-1; j_call: TRBJ2-7; d_call: NA; cdr3_aa: CSAPRGAGPYEQYF; cdr3_nt: TGCAGTGCTCCTAGGGGAGCCGGACCCTACGAGCAGTACTTC
clone_size: few; v_call: TRBV29-1; j_call: TRBJ2-3; d_call: TRBD2; cdr3_aa: CSVHRTSGGFASTDTQYF; cdr3_nt: TGCAGCGTTCATCGGACTAGCGGGGGGTTCGCTAGCACAGATACGCAGTATTTT
clone_size: NA; v_call: TRBV5-4; j_call: TRBJ2-3; d_call: NA; cdr3_aa: CASSLRQGLGGISTDTQYF; cdr3_nt: TGTGCCAGCAGCTTGCGTCAGGGGCTGGGGGGGATAAGCACAGATACGCAGTATTTT
clone_size: NA; v_call: TRBV25-1; j_call: TRBJ1-6; d_call: NA; cdr3_aa: CASSEVGYSPLHF; cdr3_nt: TGTGCCAGCAGTGAAGTAGGTTATTCACCCCTCCACTTT
clone_size: NA; v_call: TRBV7-9; j_call: TRBJ2-1; d_call: TRBD1; cdr3_aa: CASSDRDRWGSYEQFF; cdr3_nt: TGTGCCAGCAGCGACCGGGACAGGTGGGGATCCTATGAGCAGTTCTTC
clone_size: few; v_call: TRBV24-1; j_call: TRBJ2-3; d_call: NA; cdr3_aa: CATSEALGSHGTHTQYF; cdr3_nt: TGTGCCACCAGTGAGGCGCTTGGATCCCACGGGACTCATACGCAGTATTTT
clone_size: few; v_call: TRBV7-2; j_call: TRBJ2-7; d_call: TRBD2; cdr3_aa: CASSRGLEDEQYF; cdr3_nt: TGTGCCAGCAGCCGGGGACTAGAAGACGAGCAGTACTTC
clone_size: NA; v_call: TRBV7-2; j_call: TRBJ1-2; d_call: NA; cdr3_aa: CASSSPSGVNYGYTF; cdr3_nt: TGTGCCAGCAGCTCCCCCTCGGGGGTTAACTATGGCTACACCTTC
clone_size: once; v_call: TRBV4-2; j_call: TRBJ2-7; d_call: TRBD2; cdr3_aa: CASSPTGGGAYEQYF; cdr3_nt: TGTGCCAGCAGCCCTACCGGCGGGGGGGCCTACGAGCAGTACTTC
clone_size: few; v_call: TRBV7-9; j_call: TRBJ2-7; d_call: NA; cdr3_aa: CASSLNLAEEQYF; cdr3_nt: TGTGCCAGCAGCTTGAACCTGGCGGAAGAGCAGTACTTC
clone_size: NA; v_call: TRBV4-3; j_call: TRBJ2-3; d_call: NA; cdr3_aa: CASSQAMTGSYTDTQYF; cdr3_nt: TGCGCCAGCAGCCAAGCGATGACAGGATCTTACACAGATACGCAGTATTTT
clone_size: few; v_call: TRBV5-4; j_call: TRBJ1-2; d_call: NA; cdr3_aa: CASSLDGVYGYGYTF; cdr3_nt: TGTGCCAGCAGCTTGGACGGGGTTTATGGCTATGGCTACACCTTC
clone_size: few; v_call: TRBV7-8; j_call: TRBJ1-5; d_call: NA; cdr3_aa: CASSHKTGKFGNQPQHF; cdr3_nt: TGTGCCAGCAGCCACAAAACAGGGAAATTTGGCAATCAGCCCCAGCATTTT
clone_size: few; v_call: TRBV13; j_call: TRBJ2-3; d_call: NA; cdr3_aa: CASSSIGGDTQYF; cdr3_nt: TGTGCCAGCAGCTCTATAGGGGGAGATACGCAGTATTTT
clone_size: NA; v_call: TRBV7-3; j_call: TRBJ1-1; d_call: NA; cdr3_aa: CASSPLRRTEAFF; cdr3_nt: TGTGCCAGCAGCCCGTTACGTCGGACTGAAGCTTTCTTT
clone_size: NA; v_call: TRBV11-1; j_call: TRBJ2-3; d_call: TRBD1; cdr3_aa: CASSKTGGWDTQYF; cdr3_nt: TGTGCCAGCAGCAAGACAGGGGGATGGGATACGCAGTATTTT
clone_size: NA; v_call: TRBV7-6; j_call: TRBJ1-1; d_call: NA; cdr3_aa: CASSYGNDGTEAFF; cdr3_nt: TGTGCCAGCAGCTACGGCAATGACGGAACTGAAGCTTTCTTT
clone_size: many; v_call: TRBV7-3; j_call: TRBJ2-2; d_call: TRBD2; cdr3_aa: CASSFSGGAGELFF; cdr3_nt: TGTGCCAGCAGCTTCAGCGGGGGGGCCGGGGAGCTGTTTTTT
clone_size: few; v_call: TRBV2; j_call: TRBJ2-1; d_call: TRBD2; cdr3_aa: CASTGLAGDSYNEQFF; cdr3_nt: TGTGCCAGCACGGGACTAGCGGGAGATTCCTACAATGAGCAGTTCTTC
clone_size: few; v_call: TRBV6-2/TRBV6-3; j_call: TRBJ2-5; d_call: NA; cdr3_aa: CASSWGGVGGETQYF; cdr3_nt: TGTGCCAGCAGTTGGGGAGGCGTCGGTGGAGAGACCCAGTACTTC
clone_size: few; v_call: TRBV6-1; j_call: TRBJ2-5; d_call: NA; cdr3_aa: CASSGPRVAWETQYF; cdr3_nt: TGTGCCAGCAGTGGCCCAAGGGTGGCGTGGGAGACCCAGTACTTC
clone_size: NA; v_call: TRBV7-8; j_call: TRBJ2-7; d_call: TRBD2; cdr3_aa: CASSLGPSGSPYEQYF; cdr3_nt: TGTGCCAGCAGCTTAGGCCCTAGCGGTAGCCCCTACGAGCAGTACTTC
clone_size: NA; v_call: TRBV18; j_call: TRBJ2-2; d_call: TRBD2; cdr3_aa: CASSPPTGGPFTGELFF; cdr3_nt: TGTGCCAGCTCACCACCGACGGGAGGGCCGTTCACCGGGGAGCTGTTTTTT